Listed here are 3 T cell receptor beta chains from one sample, sequenced in a study of T cells in Graves' hyperthyroidism and ophthalmopathy. From RNA transcripts, TCR beta CDR3 regions were amplified. During a first-round RT-PCR of the TCR CDR3, the HTBI primer set was used. Using its own MiXCR run on the multiplex PCR reads, TCRdb lists one record per CDR3 protein. The data show about 760,000 distinct CDR3 sequences, around 40% seen once. Sequenced material: blood. The receptors shown here come from a middle-aged woman with Graves' hyperthyroidism.

This clonotype was seen repeatedly, ten times or more. The chain is built from TRBV10-3 and TRBJ1-5; no firm D call. This CDR3 is 14 amino acids long. Germline CDR1 reads ENHRY; CDR2 reads SYGVKD. Between the trimmed V and J ends, which lost 4 bases and 3 bases, there was a span of 10 bases. CDR3 nucleotide sequence: TGTGCCATCAGTGTCGTTGGGCACAATCAGCCCCAGCATTTT. It translates to CAISVVGHNQPQHF.

Many counts were recorded for this clonotype. This chain joins TRBV24-1 and TRBJ2-2; TRBD2 matches at 15 bases. Germline trimming cut 7 bases from V and 5 bases from J; bases unmatched to any gene: 4. The CDR3 extends over 16 amino acids. Germline lookup yields CDR1 KGHDR and CDR2 SFDVKD. CDR3 nucleotides: TGTGCCACCAGGGGACTAGCGGGAGGACGTACCGGGGAGCTGTTTTTT. Translation gives CATRGLAGGRTGELFF.

This clonotype was seen only a few times. The junction differs from germline at one of its ends, possibly a read error. The chain carries TRBV12-3 or TRBV12-4 and TRBJ2-7; TRBD1 matches 9 bases. The CDR3 is 12 amino acids. CDR3 protein: CASSLGEGTGNF. CDR3 nucleotides: TGTGCCAGCAGTTTAGGGGAGGGGACAGGGAACTTC.